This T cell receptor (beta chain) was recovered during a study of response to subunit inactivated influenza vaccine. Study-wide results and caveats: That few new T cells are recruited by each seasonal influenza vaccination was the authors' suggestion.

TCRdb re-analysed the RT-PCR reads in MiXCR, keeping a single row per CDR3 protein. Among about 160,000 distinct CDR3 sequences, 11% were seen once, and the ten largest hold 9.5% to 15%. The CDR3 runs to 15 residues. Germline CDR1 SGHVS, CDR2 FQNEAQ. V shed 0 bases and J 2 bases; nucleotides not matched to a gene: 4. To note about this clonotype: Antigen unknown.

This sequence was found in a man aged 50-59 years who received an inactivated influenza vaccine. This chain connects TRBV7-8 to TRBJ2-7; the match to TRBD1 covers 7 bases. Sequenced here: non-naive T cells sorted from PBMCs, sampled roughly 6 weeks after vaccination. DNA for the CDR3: TGTGCCAGCAGCTTAGCAGGGACAGAGACCTACGAGCAGTACTTC. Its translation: CASSLAGTETYEQYF.